This T cell receptor (beta chain) appears in the sequencing data of a study of CD8+ T cells in alopecia areata. Study-wide context: Patients given treatment had severity scored by the percentage of scalp area affected.

To note about this clone: Its matching antigen is unknown.

The junction had 9 bases not matched to a gene; V was cut back by 1 base and J by 4 bases. This CDR3 comprises 17 residues. Germline V CDR1 and CDR2: SSHAT, FNYEAQ (reference sequence). Broader study findings: Treatment with tofacitinib significantly lowered scalp clonality and reduced expanded CD8+ clones among the top 100. Many expanded lesional clones persisted during tofacitinib (in both scalp and blood).

The sequencing template was cDNA reverse transcribed from extracted RNA. The assay was immunoSEQ multiplex PCR, and TCRdb's table has in-frame clones only and misses some. The sample gives 95,000 to 100,000 clones, 61% of which show up once; around 16% is in the top ten. Treatment described: oral pan-JAK inhibitor, 5-10 mg twice daily. A FACSAria was used to sort CD4+ and CD8+ T cells. These cells came from PBMCs. This receptor was taken from a human donor with alopecia areata. This specimen consisted of CD8+ T cells sorted from blood, obtained at week 4, from a patient treated with tofacitinib. The chain combines TRBV7-7 with TRBJ2-2; 7 bases map to TRBD1. The CDR3 region has the DNA TGTGCCAGCAGCTTAGGTTCCCGACAGGGTGTCACCGGGGAGCTGTTTTTT. The encoded protein is CASSLGSRQGVTGELFF.